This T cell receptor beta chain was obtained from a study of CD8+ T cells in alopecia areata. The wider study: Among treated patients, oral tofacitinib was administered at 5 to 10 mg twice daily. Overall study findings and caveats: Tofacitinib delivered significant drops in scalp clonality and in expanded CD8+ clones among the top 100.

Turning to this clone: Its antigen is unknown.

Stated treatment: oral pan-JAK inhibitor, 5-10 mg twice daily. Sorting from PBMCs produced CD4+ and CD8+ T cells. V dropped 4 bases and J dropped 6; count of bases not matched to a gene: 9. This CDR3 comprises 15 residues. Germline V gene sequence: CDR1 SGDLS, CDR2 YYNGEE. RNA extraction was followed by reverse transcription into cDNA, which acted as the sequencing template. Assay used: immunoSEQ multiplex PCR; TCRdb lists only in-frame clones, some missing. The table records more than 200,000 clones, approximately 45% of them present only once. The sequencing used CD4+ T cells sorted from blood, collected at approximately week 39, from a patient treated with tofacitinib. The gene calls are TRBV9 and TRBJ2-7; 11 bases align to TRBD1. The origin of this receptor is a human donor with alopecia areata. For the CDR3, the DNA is TGTGCCAGCAGCATCACCGGGACAGGGGGAGGCGAGCAGTACTTC. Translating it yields CASSITGTGGGEQYF.